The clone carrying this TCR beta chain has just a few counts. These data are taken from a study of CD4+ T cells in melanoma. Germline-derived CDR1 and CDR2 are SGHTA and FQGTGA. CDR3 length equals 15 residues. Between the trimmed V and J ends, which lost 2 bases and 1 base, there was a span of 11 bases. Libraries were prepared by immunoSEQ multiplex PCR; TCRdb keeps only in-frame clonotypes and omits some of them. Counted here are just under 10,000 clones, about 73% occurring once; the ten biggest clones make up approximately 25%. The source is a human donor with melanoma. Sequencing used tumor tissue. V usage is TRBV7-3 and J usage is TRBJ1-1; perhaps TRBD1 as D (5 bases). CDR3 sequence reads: CASSLRGGANTEAFF. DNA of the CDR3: TGTGCCAGCAGCTTACGTGGAGGGGCGAACACTGAAGCTTTCTTT.